The clone carrying this T cell receptor (beta chain) was recorded many times. Its cognate antigen is unknown. TCRdb ran MiXCR on the reads and lists one entry per CDR3 protein. The table has about 490,000 distinct CDR3 sequences, about 25% seen once. These data come from a study of T cell repertoires in cytomegalovirus infection. Study-wide points: Carriers of CMV plus the relevant HLA were identified by cumulative public TCR beta family frequency.

Trimming took 9 bases from V and 5 from J; bases not matched to a gene: 2. In germline, CDR1 is KGHDR, CDR2 SFDVKD. The length of the CDR3 is 13 residues. This chain links TRBV24-1 with TRBJ2-1; 11 nucleotides match TRBD2. The origin of this receptor is a human donor in good health (CMV status not recorded). Some clones in this sample may be carry-over from other donors' samples. Sequencing was done on a sample of PBMCs. CDR3 loop: CATGGLADNEQFF. The CDR3 bases are TGTGCCACCGGGGGACTAGCGGACAATGAGCAGTTCTTC.